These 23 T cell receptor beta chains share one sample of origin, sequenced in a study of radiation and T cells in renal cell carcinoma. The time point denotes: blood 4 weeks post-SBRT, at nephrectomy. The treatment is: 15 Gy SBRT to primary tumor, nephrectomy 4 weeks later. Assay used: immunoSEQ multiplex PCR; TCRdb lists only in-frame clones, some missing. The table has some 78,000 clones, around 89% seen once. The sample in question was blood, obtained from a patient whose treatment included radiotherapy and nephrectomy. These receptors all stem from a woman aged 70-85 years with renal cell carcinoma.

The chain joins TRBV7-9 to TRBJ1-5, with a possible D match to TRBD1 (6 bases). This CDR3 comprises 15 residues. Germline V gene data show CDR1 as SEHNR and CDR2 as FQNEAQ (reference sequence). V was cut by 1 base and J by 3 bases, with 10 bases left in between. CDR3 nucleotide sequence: TGTGCCAGCAGCTTAGTTTCAGGGGACAATCAGCCCCAGCATTTT. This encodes CASSLVSGDNQPQHF.

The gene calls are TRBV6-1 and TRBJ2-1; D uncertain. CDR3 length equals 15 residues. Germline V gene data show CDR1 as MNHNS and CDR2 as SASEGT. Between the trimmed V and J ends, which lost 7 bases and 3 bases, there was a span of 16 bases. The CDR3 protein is CASNLGSTGYNEQFF. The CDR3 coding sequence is TGTGCCAGCAACTTGGGAAGTACGGGCTACAATGAGCAGTTCTTC.

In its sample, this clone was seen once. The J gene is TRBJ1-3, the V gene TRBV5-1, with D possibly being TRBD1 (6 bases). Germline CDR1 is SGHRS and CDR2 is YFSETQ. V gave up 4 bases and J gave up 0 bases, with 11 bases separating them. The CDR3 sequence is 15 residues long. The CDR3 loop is CASSRDTSSGNTIYF. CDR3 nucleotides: TGCGCCAGCAGCCGGGACACAAGCTCTGGAAACACCATATATTTT.

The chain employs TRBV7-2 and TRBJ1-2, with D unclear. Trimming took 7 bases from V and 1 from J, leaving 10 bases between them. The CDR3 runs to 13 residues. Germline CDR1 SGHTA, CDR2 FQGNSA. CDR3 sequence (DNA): TGTGCCAGCACCCTCACAATTAACTATGGCTACACCTTC. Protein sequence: CASTLTINYGYTF.

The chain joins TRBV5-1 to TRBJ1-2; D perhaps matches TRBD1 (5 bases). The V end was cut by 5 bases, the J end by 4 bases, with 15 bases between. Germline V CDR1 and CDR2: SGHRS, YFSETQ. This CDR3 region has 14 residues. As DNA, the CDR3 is TGCGCCAGCAGAACAACCGGGACGGTCTATGGCTACACCTTC. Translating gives CASRTTGTVYGYTF.

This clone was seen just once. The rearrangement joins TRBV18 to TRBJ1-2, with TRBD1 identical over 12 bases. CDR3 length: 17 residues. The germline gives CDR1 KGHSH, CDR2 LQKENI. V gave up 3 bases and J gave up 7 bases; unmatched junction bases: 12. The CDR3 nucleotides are TGTGCCAGCTCACCGCCGGGACAGGGGGCCAGGGCCAGTGGCTACACCTTC. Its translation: CASSPPGQGARASGYTF. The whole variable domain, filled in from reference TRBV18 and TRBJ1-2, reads NAGVMQNPRHLVRRRGQEARLRCSPMKGHSHVYWYRQLPEEGLKFMVYLQKENIIDESGMPKERFSAEFPKEGPSILRIQQVVRGDSAAYFCASSPPGQGARASGYTFGSGTRLTVV.

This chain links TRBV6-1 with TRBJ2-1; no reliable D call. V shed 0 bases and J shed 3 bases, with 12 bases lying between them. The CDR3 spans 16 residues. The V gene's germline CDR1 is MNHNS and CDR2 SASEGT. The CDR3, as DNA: TGTGCCAGCAGTGAAGCGCTTAAGGGATACTACAATGAGCAGTTCTTC. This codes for CASSEALKGYYNEQFF.

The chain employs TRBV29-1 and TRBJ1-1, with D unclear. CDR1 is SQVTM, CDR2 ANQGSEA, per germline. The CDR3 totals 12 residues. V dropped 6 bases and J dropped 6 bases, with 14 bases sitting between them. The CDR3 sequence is CSVGNGVAEAFF. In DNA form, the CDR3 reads TGCAGCGTCGGGAACGGGGTGGCTGAAGCTTTCTTT.

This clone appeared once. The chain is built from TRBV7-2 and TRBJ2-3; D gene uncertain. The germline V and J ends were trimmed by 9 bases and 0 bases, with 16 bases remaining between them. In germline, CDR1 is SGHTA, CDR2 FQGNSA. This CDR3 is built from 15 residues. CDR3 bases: TGTGCCAGTTTCCGCCCCCGTGATAGCACAGATACGCAGTATTTT. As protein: CASFRPRDSTDTQYF.

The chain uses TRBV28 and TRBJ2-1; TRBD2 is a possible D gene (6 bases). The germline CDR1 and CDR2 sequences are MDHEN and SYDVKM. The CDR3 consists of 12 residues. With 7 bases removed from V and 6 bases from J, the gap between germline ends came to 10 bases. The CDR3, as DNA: TGTGCCAGCACCCAGGGAGGCAATGAGCAGTTCTTC. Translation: CASTQGGNEQFF.

The CDR3 region is CASGSIGRSSSSYNSPLHF. The CDR3 DNA is TGTGCCAGCGGCTCTATTGGTCGATCTTCGAGCTCCTATAATTCACCCCTCCACTTT. This chain links TRBV21-1 with TRBJ1-6. TRBV21-1 is a recognized pseudogene. There are 19 residues in the CDR3.

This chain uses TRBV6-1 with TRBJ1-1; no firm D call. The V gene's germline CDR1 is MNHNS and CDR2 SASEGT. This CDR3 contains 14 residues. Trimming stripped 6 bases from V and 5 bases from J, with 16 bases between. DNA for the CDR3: TGTGCCAGCAGCGCCGCCTGGGAAGGGACTGAAGCTTTCTTT. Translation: CASSAAWEGTEAFF.

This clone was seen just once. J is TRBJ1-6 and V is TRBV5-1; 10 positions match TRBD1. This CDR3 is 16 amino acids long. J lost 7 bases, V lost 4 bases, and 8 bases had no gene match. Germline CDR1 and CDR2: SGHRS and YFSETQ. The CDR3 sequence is CASSQNPGQGNSPLHF. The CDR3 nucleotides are TGCGCCAGCAGCCAGAACCCGGGACAGGGGAATTCACCCCTCCACTTT.

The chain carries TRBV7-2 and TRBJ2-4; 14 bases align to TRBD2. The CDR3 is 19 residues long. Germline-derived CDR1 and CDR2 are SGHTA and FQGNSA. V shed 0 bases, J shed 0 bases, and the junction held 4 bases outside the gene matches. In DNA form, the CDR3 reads TGTGCCAGCAGCTTAGCGGGGACTAGCGGGGGAGGAGCCAAAAACATTCAGTACTTC. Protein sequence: CASSLAGTSGGGAKNIQYF.

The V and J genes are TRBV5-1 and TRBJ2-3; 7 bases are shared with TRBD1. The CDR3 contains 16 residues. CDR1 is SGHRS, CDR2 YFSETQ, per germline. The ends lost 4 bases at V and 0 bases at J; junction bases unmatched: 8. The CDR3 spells CASSRQGVGSTDTQYF. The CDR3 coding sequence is TGCGCCAGCAGCAGACAGGGAGTGGGGAGCACAGATACGCAGTATTTT.

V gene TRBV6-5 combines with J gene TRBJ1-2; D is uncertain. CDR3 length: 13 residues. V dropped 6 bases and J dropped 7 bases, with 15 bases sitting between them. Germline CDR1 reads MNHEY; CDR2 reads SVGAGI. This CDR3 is CASSTTGSFGYTF. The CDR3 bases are TGTGCCAGCAGCACTACGGGTTCTTTTGGCTACACCTTC.

CDR3 DNA: TGTGCCAGCAGCCTACTAGCGCTCAACACCGGGGAGCTGTTTTTT. This gives the protein CASSLLALNTGELFF. The chain is built from TRBV7-6 and TRBJ2-2; the match to TRBD2 covers 7 bases. Per germline, CDR1 SGHVS and CDR2 FNYEAQ. There are 15 residues in the CDR3. J gave up 2 bases and V 5 bases, and 5 bases lay outside the gene matches.

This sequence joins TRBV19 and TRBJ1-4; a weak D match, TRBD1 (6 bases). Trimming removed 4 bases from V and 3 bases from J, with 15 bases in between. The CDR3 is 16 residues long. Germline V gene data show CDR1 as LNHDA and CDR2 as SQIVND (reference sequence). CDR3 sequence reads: CASSRTPRGANEKLFF. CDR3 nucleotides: TGTGCCAGTAGTAGGACCCCAAGGGGGGCTAATGAAAAACTGTTTTTT.

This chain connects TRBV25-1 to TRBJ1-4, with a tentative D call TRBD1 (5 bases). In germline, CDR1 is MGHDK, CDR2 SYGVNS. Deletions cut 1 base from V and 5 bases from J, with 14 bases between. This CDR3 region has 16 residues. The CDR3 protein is CASSEWWDGPNEKLFF. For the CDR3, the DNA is TGTGCCAGCAGTGAATGGTGGGACGGGCCAAATGAAAAACTGTTTTTT.

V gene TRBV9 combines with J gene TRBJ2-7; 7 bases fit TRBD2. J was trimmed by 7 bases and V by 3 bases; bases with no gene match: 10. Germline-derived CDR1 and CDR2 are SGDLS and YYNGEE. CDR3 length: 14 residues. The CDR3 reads CASSAGGPFVEQYF. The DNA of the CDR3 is TGTGCCAGCAGCGCGGGGGGACCATTCGTGGAGCAGTACTTC. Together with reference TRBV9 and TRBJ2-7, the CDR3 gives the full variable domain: DSGVTQTPKHLITATGQRVTLRCSPRSGDLSVYWYQQSLDQGLQFLIQYYNGEERAKGNILERFSAQQFPDLHSELNLSSLELGDSALYFCASSAGGPFVEQYFGPGTRLTVT.

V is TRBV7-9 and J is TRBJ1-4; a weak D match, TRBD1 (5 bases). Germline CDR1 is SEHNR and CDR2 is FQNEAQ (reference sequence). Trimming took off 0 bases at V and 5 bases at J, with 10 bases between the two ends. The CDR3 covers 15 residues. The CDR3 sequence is CASSLARAGNEKLFF. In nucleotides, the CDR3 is TGTGCCAGCAGCTTAGCTAGGGCAGGGAATGAAAAACTGTTTTTT. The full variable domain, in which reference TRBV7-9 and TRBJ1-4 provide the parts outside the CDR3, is DTGVSQNPRHKITKRGQNVTFRCDPISEHNRLYWYRQTLGQGPEFLTYFQNEAQLEKSRLLSDRFSAERPKGSFSTLEIQRTEQGDSAMYLCASSLARAGNEKLFFGSGTQLSVL.

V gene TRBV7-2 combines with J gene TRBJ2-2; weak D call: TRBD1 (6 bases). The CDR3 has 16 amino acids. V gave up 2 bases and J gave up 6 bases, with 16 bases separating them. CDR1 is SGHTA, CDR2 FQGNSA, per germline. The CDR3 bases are TGTGCCAGCAGCTTATTGGAGGCTAGGGGGTCCGGGGAGCTGTTTTTT. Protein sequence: CASSLLEARGSGELFF. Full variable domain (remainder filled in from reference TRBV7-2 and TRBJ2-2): GAGVSQSPSNKVTEKGKDVELRCDPISGHTALYWYRQSLGQGLEFLIYFQGNSAPDKSGLPSDRFSAERTGGSVSTLTIQRTQQEDSAVYLCASSLLEARGSGELFFGEGSRLTVL.

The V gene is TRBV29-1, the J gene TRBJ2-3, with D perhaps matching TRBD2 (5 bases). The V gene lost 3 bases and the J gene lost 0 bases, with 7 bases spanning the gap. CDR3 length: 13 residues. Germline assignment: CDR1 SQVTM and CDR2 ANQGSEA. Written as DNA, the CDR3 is TGCAGCGTTGACGAGGGTAGCACAGATACGCAGTATTTT. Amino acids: CSVDEGSTDTQYF.